This T cell receptor beta chain originates from a study of Graves' ophthalmopathy and Graves' hyperthyroidism. This clonotype was counted ten times or more. Its antigen is not identified. The ends were cut back, 5 bases at V and 11 bases at J, with 4 bases in the middle. This CDR3 has 9 amino acids. Transcripts of RNA were the source for amplifying TCR beta CDR3 regions. HTBI-primed first-round RT-PCR preceded second-round multiplex PCR. One entry per CDR3 protein results from TCRdb running MiXCR on the multiplex PCR reads. In the table there are roughly 500,000 distinct CDR3 sequences, over 13% of which are singletons. The study, taken as a whole, reports: Stable hyperthyroidism and ophthalmopathy were told apart by a 13-signature model, which achieved 85% to 90% sensitivity and 81.08% specificity.

Moderately to severely active ophthalmopathy under 3 months, CAS at least 3, NOSPECS at least 4. The rearrangement uses TRBV12-3 or TRBV12-4 and TRBJ1-3; D is unresolved. This receptor was taken from a woman aged 25-40 years with Graves' ophthalmopathy. The sample taken for sequencing was blood. This CDR3 reads CASSPPIYF. As DNA, the CDR3 is TGTGCCAGCAGTCCGCCCATATATTTT.